This T cell receptor (beta chain) was captured by sequencing in a study of CD8 T cells in Susac syndrome. With random hexamers, reverse transcription was performed on about 0.5 to 1 ug of RNA. TCRdb re-analysed the immunoSEQ multiplex PCR reads in MiXCR, keeping a single row per CDR3 protein. The data hold 95,000 to 150,000 distinct CDR3 sequences, with 96% observed a single time. Susac syndrome patients met recently defined diagnostic criteria for definite or probable disease. There are 13 residues in the CDR3. V gave up 5 bases and J gave up 4 bases, with 11 bases separating them. Looked up from germline, CDR1 is SGHTA and CDR2 is FQGNSA.

The material sequenced was CD4+ T cells from PBMCs. This TCR derives from a human donor with Susac syndrome. The V call is TRBV7-2, the J call TRBJ1-2; D is uncertain. CDR3 in DNA: TGTGCCAGCAGCACCATGTATGTCTATGGCTACACCTTC. Its protein is CASSTMYVYGYTF.